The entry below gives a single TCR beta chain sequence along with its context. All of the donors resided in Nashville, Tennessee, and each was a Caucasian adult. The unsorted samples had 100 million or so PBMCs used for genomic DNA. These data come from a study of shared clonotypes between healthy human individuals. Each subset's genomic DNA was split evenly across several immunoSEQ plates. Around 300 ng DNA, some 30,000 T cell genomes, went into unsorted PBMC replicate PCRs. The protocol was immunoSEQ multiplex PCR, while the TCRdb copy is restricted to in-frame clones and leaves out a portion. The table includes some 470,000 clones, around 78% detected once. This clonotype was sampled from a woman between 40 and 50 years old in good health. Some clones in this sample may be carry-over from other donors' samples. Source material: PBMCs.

The CDR3 region is CASRAGTGAGNQPQHF. The CDR3 bases are TGTGCCAGCAGGGCAGGGACAGGGGCCGGCAATCAGCCCCAGCATTTT. V usage is TRBV28 and J usage is TRBJ1-5, with TRBD1 identical over 10 bases. The V gene's germline CDR1 is MDHEN and CDR2 SYDVKM. V lost 6 bases, J lost 2 bases, and 7 bases stayed unmatched. This CDR3 comprises 16 residues.